This section outlines one T cell receptor beta chain sequence together with its context. Antigen specificity is unknown. This entry belongs to a study of PD-1 blockade in classical Hodgkin lymphoma. Study outcomes and limitations: Patients newly diagnosed and complete responders had comparable baseline diversity.

Brentuximab vedotin exposure varied among the patients, all of whom had relapsed after autologous stem cell transplantation. The germline CDR1 and CDR2 sequences are SGHAT and FQNNGV. The CDR3 contains 15 residues. Losses at the gene ends were 5 bases for V and 3 bases for J; bases not matched to a gene: 9. Sequenced by immunoSEQ multiplex PCR; TCRdb stores in-frame clones only, minus some. The table includes some 96,000 clones, approximately 80% detected once. The sequencing here drew on peripheral blood mononuclear cells (PBMCs), taken before the second cycle of nivolumab. The chain combines TRBV11-2 with TRBJ2-7; the match to TRBD2 covers 8 bases. The source of this sequence is a human donor with classical Hodgkin lymphoma. CDR3 bases: TGTGCCAGCAGCCCCTCGAGACTAGCGATCTACGAGCAGTACTTC. This translates into CASSPSRLAIYEQYF.